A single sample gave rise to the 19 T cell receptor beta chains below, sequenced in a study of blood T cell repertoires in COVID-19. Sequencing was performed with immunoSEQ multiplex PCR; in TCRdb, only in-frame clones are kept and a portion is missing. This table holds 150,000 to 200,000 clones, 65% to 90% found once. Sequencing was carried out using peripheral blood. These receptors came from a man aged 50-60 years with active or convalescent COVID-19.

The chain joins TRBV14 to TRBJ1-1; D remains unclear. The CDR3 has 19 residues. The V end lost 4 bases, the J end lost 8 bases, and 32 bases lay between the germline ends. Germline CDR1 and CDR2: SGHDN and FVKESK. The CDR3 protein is CASSRQTSRRRGIRLEAFF. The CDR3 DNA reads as TGTGCCAGCAGCCGACAAACCAGCAGGCGACGGGGAATCAGGTTGGAAGCTTTCTTT.

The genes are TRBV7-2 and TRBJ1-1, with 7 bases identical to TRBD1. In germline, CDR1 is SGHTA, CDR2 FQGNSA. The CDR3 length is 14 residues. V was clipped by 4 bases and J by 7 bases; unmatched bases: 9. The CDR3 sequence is CASSYYGTEFEAFF. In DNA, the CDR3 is TGTGCCAGCAGCTATTACGGGACAGAGTTTGAAGCTTTCTTT.

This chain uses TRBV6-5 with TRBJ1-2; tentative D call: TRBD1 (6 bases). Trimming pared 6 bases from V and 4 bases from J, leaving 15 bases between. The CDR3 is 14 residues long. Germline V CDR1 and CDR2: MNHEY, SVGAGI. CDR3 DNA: TGTGCCAGCAGCCATCAGGGGCCCCGCTATGGCTACACCTTC. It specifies CASSHQGPRYGYTF.

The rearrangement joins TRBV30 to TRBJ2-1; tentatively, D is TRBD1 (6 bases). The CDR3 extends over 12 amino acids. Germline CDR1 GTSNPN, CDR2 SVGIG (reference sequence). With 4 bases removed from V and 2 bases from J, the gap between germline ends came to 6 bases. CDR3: CAWTGAYNEQFF. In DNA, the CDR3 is TGTGCCTGGACAGGGGCCTACAATGAGCAGTTCTTC. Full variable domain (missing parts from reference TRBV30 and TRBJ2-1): SQTIHQWPATLVQPVGSPLSLECTVEGTSNPNLYWYRQAAGRGLQLLFYSVGIGQISSEVPQNLSASRPQDRQFILSSKKLLLSDSGFYLCAWTGAYNEQFFGPGTRLTVL.

Here the CDR3 DNA reads TGTGCCAGCAGTCCCCTCCAGACAGGGTTCGGAAACACCATATATTTT. It encodes CASSPLQTGFGNTIYF. This chain uses TRBV27 with TRBJ1-3; the match to TRBD1 covers 7 bases. V lost 5 bases to trimming and J lost 4 bases; unmatched junction nucleotides: 11. The CDR3 totals 16 residues. Germline V gene sequence: CDR1 MNHEY, CDR2 SMNVEV (reference sequence).

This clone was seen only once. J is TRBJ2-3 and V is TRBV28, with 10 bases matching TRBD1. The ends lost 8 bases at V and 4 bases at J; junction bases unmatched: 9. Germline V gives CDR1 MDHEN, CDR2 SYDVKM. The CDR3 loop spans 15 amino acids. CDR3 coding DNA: TGTGCCAGCCGGACTACGGGACAGGGGTCAGATACGCAGTATTTT. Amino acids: CASRTTGQGSDTQYF.

The chain's CDR3 is CASSLKQATNEKLFF. The CDR3 bases are TGTGCCAGTAGCTTAAAGCAAGCAACTAATGAAAAACTGTTTTTT. The chain couples TRBV19 to TRBJ1-4; D not certain. The CDR3 totals 15 residues. Germline assignment: CDR1 LNHDA and CDR2 SQIVND (reference sequence). V lost 6 bases and J 0 bases, leaving 11 bases between the germline ends. Combining the CDR3 with reference TRBV19 and TRBJ1-4 gives the whole variable domain DGGITQSPKYLFRKEGQNVTLSCEQNLNHDAMYWYRQDPGQGLRLIYYSQIVNDFQKGDIAEGYSVSREKKESFPLTVTSAQKNPTAFYLCASSLKQATNEKLFFGSGTQLSVL.

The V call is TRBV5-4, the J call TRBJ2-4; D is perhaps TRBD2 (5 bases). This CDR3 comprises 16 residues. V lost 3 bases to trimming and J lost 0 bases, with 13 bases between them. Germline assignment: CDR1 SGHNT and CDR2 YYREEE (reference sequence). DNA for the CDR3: TGTGCCAGCAGCTACGGCGGAGGTCTAGCCAAAAACATTCAGTACTTC. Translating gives CASSYGGGLAKNIQYF.

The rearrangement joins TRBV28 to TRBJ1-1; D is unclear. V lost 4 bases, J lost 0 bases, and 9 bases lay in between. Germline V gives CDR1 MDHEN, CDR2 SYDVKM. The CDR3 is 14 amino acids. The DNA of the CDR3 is TGTGCCAGCAGTTCCGGAGATTTGAACACTGAAGCTTTCTTT. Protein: CASSSGDLNTEAFF.

In DNA, the CDR3 is TGCGCCAGCAGCTTGGATGGGGACACTGGAAACATTCAGTACTTC. Translated: CASSLDGDTGNIQYF. This chain links TRBV5-1 with TRBJ2-4; possible D gene TRBD1, 6 bases. V gave up 0 bases and J gave up 6 bases, with 13 bases separating them. Germline CDR1 and CDR2: SGHRS and YFSETQ. The CDR3 is 15 residues long.

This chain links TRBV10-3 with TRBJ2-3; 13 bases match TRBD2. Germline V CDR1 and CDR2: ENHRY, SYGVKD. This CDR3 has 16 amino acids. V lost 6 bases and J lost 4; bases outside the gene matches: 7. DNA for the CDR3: TGTGCCATCAGGGAACTGACTAGCGGGGGGCCAGATACGCAGTATTTT. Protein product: CAIRELTSGGPDTQYF.

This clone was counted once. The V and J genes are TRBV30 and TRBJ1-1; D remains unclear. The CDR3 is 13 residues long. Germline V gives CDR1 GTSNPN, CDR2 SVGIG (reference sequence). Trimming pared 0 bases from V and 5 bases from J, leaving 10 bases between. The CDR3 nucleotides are TGTGCCTGGAGTGTACTAGGGAGGACTGAAGCTTTCTTT. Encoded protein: CAWSVLGRTEAFF.

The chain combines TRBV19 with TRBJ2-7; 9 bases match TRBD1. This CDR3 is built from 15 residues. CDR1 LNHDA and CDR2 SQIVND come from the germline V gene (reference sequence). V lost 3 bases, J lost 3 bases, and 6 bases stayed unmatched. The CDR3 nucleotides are TGTGCCAGTAGTATCGCCCCGGGACAGGGCTACGAGCAGTACTTC. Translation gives CASSIAPGQGYEQYF.

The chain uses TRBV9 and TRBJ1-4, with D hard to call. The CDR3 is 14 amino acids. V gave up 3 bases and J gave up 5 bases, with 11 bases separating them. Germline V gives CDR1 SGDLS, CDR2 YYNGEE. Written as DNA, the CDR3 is TGTGCCAGCAGCGCTTATGTCTCGAATGAAAAACTGTTTTTT. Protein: CASSAYVSNEKLFF.

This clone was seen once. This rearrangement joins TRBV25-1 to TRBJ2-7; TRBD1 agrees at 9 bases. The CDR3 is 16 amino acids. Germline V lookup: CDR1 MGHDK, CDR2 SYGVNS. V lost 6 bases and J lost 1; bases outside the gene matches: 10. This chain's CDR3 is CASRSPLGQGSYEQYF. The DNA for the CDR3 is TGTGCCAGCAGAAGTCCCCTGGGACAGGGTTCCTACGAGCAGTACTTC.

Written as DNA, the CDR3 is TGTGCCAGCAGCTTTTACAGGGGCGGCATGAACACTGAAGCTTTCTTT. This sequence encodes CASSFYRGGMNTEAFF. This sequence joins TRBV28 and TRBJ1-1; TRBD1 matches at 7 bases. Germline V lookup: CDR1 MDHEN, CDR2 SYDVKM. This CDR3 is built from 16 residues. V shed 6 bases and J 0 bases; nucleotides not matched to a gene: 10.

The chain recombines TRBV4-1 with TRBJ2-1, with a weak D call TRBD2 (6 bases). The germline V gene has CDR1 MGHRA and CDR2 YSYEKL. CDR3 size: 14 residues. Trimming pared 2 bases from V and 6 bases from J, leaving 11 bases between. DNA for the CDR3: TGCGCCAGCAGCCAACCTGGGAGGTTCAATGAGCAGTTCTTC. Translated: CASSQPGRFNEQFF.

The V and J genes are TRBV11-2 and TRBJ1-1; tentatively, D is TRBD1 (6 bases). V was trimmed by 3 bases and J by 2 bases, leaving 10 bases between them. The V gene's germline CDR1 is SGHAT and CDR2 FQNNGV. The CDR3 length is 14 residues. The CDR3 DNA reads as TGTGCCAGCAGCTTTACAGGGATAAACACTGAAGCTTTCTTT. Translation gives CASSFTGINTEAFF.

This CDR3 is CASSMGTRRTGVVQPQHF. The CDR3 coding sequence is TGTGCCAGTAGTATGGGAACACGTCGGACAGGTGTAGTTCAGCCCCAGCATTTT. The chain joins TRBV19 to TRBJ1-5; 7 positions agree with TRBD1. This CDR3 spans 18 amino acids. CDR1 LNHDA and CDR2 SQIVND come from the germline V gene (reference sequence). Germline trimming cut 3 bases from V and 6 bases from J; bases unmatched to any gene: 17.